This T cell receptor beta chain came from a study of CD8+CD57+ T cells in acquired aplastic anemia. Study results and caveats: The study identified roughly 31 CD8+ CDR3 sequences shared by patients and controls.

As regards this clonotype: The target antigen is unknown.

Patients sequenced had flow cytometry evidence of CD8+CD57+ cell expansion. The patients all had a severe acquired aplastic anemia diagnosis. Germline V gives CDR1 SGHTA, CDR2 FQGNSA. This CDR3 comprises 14 residues. V gave up 5 bases and J gave up 0 bases, with 8 bases separating them. TCR beta VDJ and CDR3 profiles were obtained from a genomic DNA template. MiXCR, applied by TCRdb to the reads, yields one record per CDR3 protein. The sample holds under 200,000 distinct CDR3 sequences; about 64% are singletons and the top ten take about 50%. The specimen was sorted CD4+, CD8+, or CD8+CD57+ T cells (not recorded which) from PBMCs. This TCR came from a human donor with aplastic anemia. V and J are TRBV7-2 and TRBJ1-3; no reliable D call. The CDR3 nucleotides read TGTGCCAGCAGCGGACCGATCTCTGGAAACACCATATATTTT. Amino acid sequence: CASSGPISGNTIYF. Full variable domain (rest looked up from reference TRBV7-2 and TRBJ1-3): GAGVSQSPSNKVTEKGKDVELRCDPISGHTALYWYRQSLGQGLEFLIYFQGNSAPDKSGLPSDRFSAERTGGSVSTLTIQRTQQEDSAVYLCASSGPISGNTIYFGEGSWLTVV.